A selection of T cell receptor beta chains follows, all from one sample in a study of graft-versus-host responses after intestinal transplantation. Assay used: immunoSEQ multiplex PCR; TCRdb lists only in-frame clones, some missing. The sample includes 4,000 to 6,000 clones, about a quarter seen only once; the top ten take approximately 3.4%. Specimen: alloreactive CD4+ T cells from a mixed lymphocyte reaction culture, collected before transplantation. Receptors originate from a human patient who was an organ donor for intestinal transplantation. Each CDR3 is given with its conserved first and last residue. The order of the fields is V gene, D gene, J gene, clone size, CDR3 protein, CDR3 DNA. D genes are given only for firm matches. Rows may omit the clone size; those that give it use once, few, many or a size class.

v_call: TRBV5-5
d_call: TRBD1
j_call: TRBJ1-2
clone_size: NA
cdr3_aa: CASSSRTGGFGYTF
cdr3_nt: TGTGCCAGCAGCTCGCGGACAGGGGGCTTTGGCTACACCTTC

v_call: TRBV6-1
d_call: TRBD2
j_call: TRBJ2-7
clone_size: medium-sized
cdr3_aa: CASSEARLALYEQYF
cdr3_nt: TGTGCCAGCAGTGAAGCTCGACTAGCGCTCTACGAGCAGTACTTC

v_call: TRBV28
d_call: NA
j_call: TRBJ1-1
clone_size: few
cdr3_aa: CASILDRGRMSKAFF
cdr3_nt: TGTGCCAGCATCCTCGACCGGGGGAGAATGTCAAAAGCTTTCTTT

v_call: TRBV5-1
d_call: NA
j_call: TRBJ2-5
clone_size: medium-sized
cdr3_aa: CASSMGGETQYF
cdr3_nt: TGCGCCAGCAGTATGGGAGGCGAGACCCAGTACTTC

v_call: TRBV7-3
d_call: NA
j_call: TRBJ2-1
clone_size: NA
cdr3_aa: CASSFEPAGEQFF
cdr3_nt: TGTGCCAGCAGCTTTGAGCCTGCAGGTGAGCAGTTCTTC

v_call: TRBV15
d_call: TRBD1
j_call: TRBJ2-1
clone_size: NA
cdr3_aa: CATSVYRTGVMGNEQFF
cdr3_nt: TGTGCCACCAGCGTATACCGGACAGGGGTCATGGGCAATGAGCAGTTCTTC

v_call: TRBV18
d_call: NA
j_call: TRBJ1-4
clone_size: NA
cdr3_aa: CASRDTGDGEKLFF
cdr3_nt: TGTGCCAGCCGAGATACGGGTGATGGCGAAAAACTGTTTTTT

v_call: TRBV5-6
d_call: NA
j_call: TRBJ2-3
clone_size: few
cdr3_aa: CASSYTDTQYF
cdr3_nt: TGTGCCAGCAGTTACACAGATACGCAGTATTTT

v_call: TRBV19
d_call: TRBD1
j_call: TRBJ1-2
clone_size: few
cdr3_aa: CASSKTGTGKYYGYTF
cdr3_nt: TGTGCCAGTAGTAAAACCGGGACAGGGAAATATTATGGCTACACCTTC

v_call: TRBV5-4
d_call: NA
j_call: TRBJ2-3
clone_size: few
cdr3_aa: CASSLDAVGTDTQYF
cdr3_nt: TGTGCCAGCAGCTTGGACGCGGTGGGCACAGATACGCAGTATTTT

v_call: TRBV5-5
d_call: NA
j_call: TRBJ1-1
clone_size: NA
cdr3_aa: CASSFVSRGYTEAFF
cdr3_nt: TGTGCCAGCAGCTTTGTCTCCAGGGGATACACTGAAGCTTTCTTT

v_call: TRBV11-2
d_call: NA
j_call: TRBJ1-6
clone_size: medium-sized
cdr3_aa: CASSLAGRVNSPLHF
cdr3_nt: TGTGCCAGCAGCTTAGCCGGCAGGGTTAATTCACCCCTCCACTTT

v_call: TRBV28
d_call: NA
j_call: TRBJ2-2
clone_size: NA
cdr3_aa: CASSQSTGTPGGELFF
cdr3_nt: TGTGCCAGCAGCCAAAGTACCGGAACTCCGGGAGGGGAGCTGTTTTTT

v_call: TRBV2
d_call: TRBD2
j_call: TRBJ2-1
clone_size: medium-sized
cdr3_aa: CASSEVWTSLYNEQFF
cdr3_nt: TGTGCCAGCAGTGAAGTATGGACTAGCCTATACAATGAGCAGTTCTTC

v_call: TRBV7-9
d_call: NA
j_call: TRBJ2-3
clone_size: NA
cdr3_aa: CASSLLAEEDTQYF
cdr3_nt: TGTGCCAGCAGCTTATTAGCGGAAGAGGATACGCAGTATTTT

v_call: TRBV5-1
d_call: NA
j_call: TRBJ2-7
clone_size: NA
cdr3_aa: CASSLNYAYEQYF
cdr3_nt: TGCGCCAGCAGCTTGAACTACGCCTACGAGCAGTACTTC

v_call: TRBV5-1
d_call: NA
j_call: TRBJ2-1
clone_size: few
cdr3_aa: CASSLPQRYNEQFF
cdr3_nt: TGCGCCAGCAGCTTGCCCCAGCGTTACAATGAGCAGTTCTTC

v_call: TRBV7-9
d_call: NA
j_call: TRBJ1-2
clone_size: NA
cdr3_aa: CASSFSALSNIPLDGYTF
cdr3_nt: TGTGCCAGCAGTTTTAGTGCGTTGTCGAATATACCTCTTGATGGCTACACCTTC

v_call: TRBV2
d_call: TRBD2
j_call: TRBJ2-5
clone_size: NA
cdr3_aa: CASSPTGLAGVLETQYF
cdr3_nt: TGTGCCAGCAGTCCCACGGGACTAGCGGGGGTGCTAGAGACCCAGTACTTC

v_call: TRBV13
d_call: TRBD1
j_call: TRBJ1-2
clone_size: NA
cdr3_aa: CASSYQNGQGLLDYTF
cdr3_nt: TGTGCCAGCAGCTATCAGAATGGACAGGGATTGTTAGACTACACCTTC

v_call: TRBV7-9
d_call: NA
j_call: TRBJ2-7
clone_size: NA
cdr3_aa: CASSLALARREQYF
cdr3_nt: TGTGCCAGCAGCTTAGCGCTCGCCCGTAGAGAGCAGTACTTC

v_call: TRBV5-4
d_call: NA
j_call: TRBJ1-2
clone_size: NA
cdr3_aa: CASSFLGDGYTF
cdr3_nt: TGTGCCAGCAGCTTTCTCGGAGACGGCTACACCTTC

v_call: TRBV10-3
d_call: NA
j_call: TRBJ1-3
clone_size: few
cdr3_aa: CAIGSRDAGNTIYF
cdr3_nt: TGTGCCATCGGTTCCCGAGATGCTGGAAACACCATATATTTT

v_call: TRBV28
d_call: NA
j_call: TRBJ2-7
clone_size: medium-sized
cdr3_aa: CASSETEYEQYF
cdr3_nt: TGTGCCAGCAGTGAAACAGAGTACGAGCAGTACTTC

v_call: TRBV6-5
d_call: NA
j_call: TRBJ1-2
clone_size: NA
cdr3_aa: CASSEVTGDYGYTF
cdr3_nt: TGTGCCAGCAGTGAAGTCACAGGTGACTATGGCTACACCTTC

v_call: TRBV4-1
d_call: TRBD2
j_call: TRBJ2-7
clone_size: NA
cdr3_aa: CASSQVSGGTYEQYF
cdr3_nt: TGCGCCAGCAGCCAAGTTAGCGGGGGAACCTACGAGCAGTACTTC

v_call: TRBV6-7
d_call: TRBD1
j_call: TRBJ2-5
clone_size: NA
cdr3_aa: CASSYVDRVVEKTQYF
cdr3_nt: TGTGCCAGCAGTTACGTTGACAGGGTGGTTGAAAAGACCCAGTACTTC